The present T cell receptor beta chain was sequenced within a study of blood T cell repertoires in COVID-19. Study-wide context: Both acute and convalescent COVID-19 samples were obtained from the United States, Italy and Spain.

Cohorts were determined from participant-reported clinical history. In the original processing: Reference gene primer amplification gave estimated nucleated cell counts. The repertoire was sequenced with immunoSEQ multiplex PCR; TCRdb's copy has only in-frame clones and lacks some. V and J calls and clone size are as listed in that table; D and trimming were resolved from the DNA. The data show around 360,000 clones, 87% seen once. CDR1 is SGHTS, CDR2 YDEGEE, per germline. The CDR3 has 16 amino acids. V gave up 4 bases and J gave up 0 bases, with 14 bases separating them. The V gene is TRBV5-8, the J gene TRBJ2-4; D is ambiguous. The sequencing sample was made of PBMCs or T cells enriched from blood (not recorded which). The source is a woman in her 30s who had recovered from COVID-19. The CDR3 spells CASSPRRSLAKNIQYF. Here the CDR3 DNA reads TGTGCCAGCAGCCCCCGGCGGAGCTTAGCCAAAAACATTCAGTACTTC.